This T cell receptor beta chain was documented in a study of T cells after posttransplantation cyclophosphamide. Study-level points and caveats: Later blood repertoires were often dominated by clones from the donor CD8+ memory compartment.

Profiled with immunoSEQ multiplex PCR; TCRdb holds only in-frame clones, not every one. The repertoire has tens of thousands of clones, roughly 98% of them found once; the top ten carry roughly 0.12%. Germline V lookup: CDR1 SGHRS, CDR2 YFSETQ. CDR3 size: 15 residues. Losses at the gene ends were 0 bases for V and 9 bases for J; bases not matched to a gene: 5. The related graft donor's blood sample was taken on the day of bone marrow donation. Cells defined as naive were viable CD3+CD4+ or CD3+CD8+ and CCR7+CD45RA+CD45RO-CD95-CD27+CD28+. A word on this clone: Its antigen is not identified.

Sequences were obtained from naive CD8+ T cells sorted from PBMCs. V is TRBV5-1 and J is TRBJ2-1; 11 nucleotides match TRBD2. This TCR was sampled from a man in his forties in good health, CMV-negative, and a related stem cell transplant donor. The CDR3 spells CASSLASGRSSEQFF. CDR3 coding DNA: TGCGCCAGCAGCTTGGCTAGCGGGAGGTCGAGTGAGCAGTTCTTC. The full variable domain, with the rest looked up from reference TRBV5-1 and TRBJ2-1, is KAGVTQTPRYLIKTRGQQVTLSCSPISGHRSVSWYQQTPGQGLQFLFEYFSETQRNKGNFPGRFSGRQFSNSRSEMNVSTLELGDSALYLCASSLASGRSSEQFFGPGTRLTVL.